The clone carrying this T cell receptor beta chain was detected only once. Its specificity is unknown. Each diagnosis was determined on the basis of clinical symptoms, serum thyroxine, TRAb, thyroid ultrasound and orbital computed tomography. This entry comes from a study of Graves' ophthalmopathy and Graves' hyperthyroidism. Whole-study findings and limits: Blood also held most thyroid clonotypes expanded above 0.001 frequency.

RNA transcripts served as template for amplifying TCR beta CDR3 sequences. First-round RT-PCR employed HTBI primers, with a second-round multiplex PCR after it. TCRdb analysed the multiplex PCR reads with MiXCR anew, one entry per CDR3 protein. The sample has just over 600,000 distinct CDR3 sequences, about a fifth seen once; the top ten hold around 6.9%. The germline V gene encodes CDR1 LGHNT and CDR2 FRNRAP. The V end lost 3 bases, the J end lost 1 base, and 3 bases lay between the germline ends. The CDR3 has 13 amino acids. This clonotype was obtained from a woman in her late teens or twenties with stable Graves' hyperthyroidism. Some clones in this sample may be carry-over from other donors' samples. The chain is built from TRBV12-5 and TRBJ2-2; D gene uncertain. Sequencing was carried out using peripheral blood. The CDR3 nucleotides read TGTGCTAGTGGTTTAATGAACACCGGGGAGCTGTTTTTT. It codes for CASGLMNTGELFF.